The 20 T cell receptor beta chains in this list originate from one sample, sequenced in a study of shared clonotypes between healthy human individuals. Clones were read by immunoSEQ multiplex PCR, and TCRdb kept only the in-frame ones, dropping some. Here the sample spans over 850,000 clones, more than 75% being singletons. The sequenced sample was memory CD4+ T cells from PBMCs. Specified subset: CD45RA-negative fraction. The receptors come from a man between 18 and 29 years old in good health. Some clones in this sample may be carry-over from other donors' samples.

The V and J genes are TRBV7-2 and TRBJ1-4; D perhaps matches TRBD1 (6 bases). The CDR3 totals 15 residues. CDR1 and CDR2 (germline): SGHTA, FQGNSA. V lost 0 bases to trimming and J lost 8 bases, with 13 bases between them. CDR3: CASSLAFQGGEKLFF. The CDR3 coding sequence is TGTGCCAGCAGCTTAGCGTTCCAAGGGGGGGAAAAACTGTTTTTT. Together with reference TRBV7-2 and TRBJ1-4, the CDR3 gives the full variable domain: GAGVSQSPSNKVTEKGKDVELRCDPISGHTALYWYRQSLGQGLEFLIYFQGNSAPDKSGLPSDRFSAERTGGSVSTLTIQRTQQEDSAVYLCASSLAFQGGEKLFFGSGTQLSVL.

This clone was detected only once. The chain recombines TRBV5-4 with TRBJ2-2; D perhaps matches TRBD2 (5 bases). The V end lost 0 bases, the J end lost 7 bases, and 10 bases lay between the germline ends. The CDR3 runs 14 residues. Germline CDR1 is SGHNT and CDR2 is YYREEE (reference sequence). The DNA for the CDR3 is TGTGCCAGCAGCTTGGAGGCTGGAGGCGGGGAGCTGTTTTTT. Translation gives CASSLEAGGGELFF.

This sequence joins TRBV28 and TRBJ1-3; D not certain. The CDR3 is 14 residues long. Trimming removed 5 bases at V and 1 base at J, with 9 bases between. Germline CDR1 and CDR2: MDHEN and SYDVKM. CDR3 nucleotides: TGTGCCAGCAGTATGCGAGGATCTGGAAACACCATATATTTT. Translation: CASSMRGSGNTIYF.

The gene calls are TRBV28 and TRBJ2-2; 10 bases align to TRBD2. Germline lookup yields CDR1 MDHEN and CDR2 SYDVKM. Trimming took 3 bases from V and 3 from J; bases not matched to a gene: 1. The CDR3 runs 15 residues. CDR3 loop: CASSFLAGDTGELFF. The CDR3 coding sequence is TGTGCCAGCAGTTTTCTAGCGGGAGACACCGGGGAGCTGTTTTTT.

The V call is TRBV28, the J call TRBJ1-2; D call uncertain. Germline V gene lookup returns CDR1 MDHEN and CDR2 SYDVKM. V lost 3 bases and J lost 4, with 9 bases in between. The CDR3 spans 13 residues. The CDR3 sequence is CASSFGGRYGYTF. The CDR3 DNA reads as TGTGCCAGCAGTTTTGGTGGACGCTATGGCTACACCTTC.

This chain links TRBV9 with TRBJ2-7; 11 nucleotides match TRBD2. The CDR3 runs to 15 residues. Germline CDR1 reads SGDLS; CDR2 reads YYNGEE. Losses at the gene ends were 2 bases for V and 6 bases for J; bases not matched to a gene: 7. For the CDR3, the DNA is TGTGCCAGCAGCGTCGGAGGGCTAGCGGGAGGCGAGCAGTACTTC. Translating it yields CASSVGGLAGGEQYF.

J is TRBJ1-4 and V is TRBV19; the match to TRBD1 covers 8 bases. V trimming: 2 bases; J trimming: 10 bases; junction bases outside the gene matches: 15. Germline CDR1 and CDR2: LNHDA and SQIVND (reference sequence). The CDR3 spans 17 residues. The CDR3 sequence is CASSIRPMGQAGRKLFF. DNA for the CDR3: TGTGCCAGTAGTATAAGGCCGATGGGACAGGCGGGAAGAAAACTGTTTTTT.

The rearrangement links TRBV5-6 to TRBJ1-2; no reliable D call. CDR1 is SGHDT, CDR2 YYEEEE, per germline. Deletions cut 1 base from V and 3 bases from J, with 13 bases between. This CDR3 is built from 15 residues. The CDR3 region is CASSLNGKLHYGYTF. DNA for the CDR3: TGTGCCAGCAGCTTGAATGGGAAGCTTCACTATGGCTACACCTTC.

The rearrangement uses TRBV5-1 and TRBJ1-2, with D maybe TRBD1 (5 bases). The germline gives CDR1 SGHRS, CDR2 YFSETQ. The CDR3 has 16 amino acids. V was shortened by 5 bases and J by 8 bases, with 25 bases between the two germline ends. CDR3 sequence reads: CASRELRGRAWEGYTF. The CDR3 region has the DNA TGCGCCAGCAGGGAACTCCGGGGCAGGGCCTGGGAGGGCTACACCTTC.

CDR3 in DNA: TGTGCCAGCAGTTACTCCGGACAGGAACTAATCTATGGCTACACCTTC. It specifies CASSYSGQELIYGYTF. V gene TRBV6-6 combines with J gene TRBJ1-2, with 7 bases fitting TRBD1. The CDR3 consists of 16 residues. The germline V gene has CDR1 MNHNY and CDR2 SVGAGI (reference sequence). Unmatched junction bases numbered 8, after V lost 0 bases and J lost 4 bases.

On this clone itself: This sample also contains other DNA sequences that code for the same CDR3. The rearrangement joins TRBV7-8 to TRBJ1-1, with TRBD1 identical over 7 bases. J was trimmed by 1 base and V by 5 bases; bases with no gene match: 4. The CDR3 runs to 14 residues. Germline CDR1 is SGHVS and CDR2 is FQNEAQ. As DNA, the CDR3 is TGTGCCAGCAGCCCGCAGGGGGGGAACACTGAAGCTTTCTTT. This gives the protein CASSPQGGNTEAFF.

This rearrangement joins TRBV5-1 to TRBJ2-3; 14 bases fit TRBD2. The V gene end was trimmed by 4 bases and the J gene end by 1 base; junction bases not matched to a gene: 5. The CDR3 runs to 17 residues. Germline V gene data show CDR1 as SGHRS and CDR2 as YFSETQ. CDR3 protein: CASSAGTSGGRTDTQYF. CDR3 coding DNA: TGCGCCAGCAGCGCCGGGACTAGCGGGGGACGCACAGATACGCAGTATTTT.

This rearrangement joins TRBV5-1 to TRBJ1-4, with D possibly TRBD1 on 5 matching bases. The CDR3 sequence is 13 residues long. The V gene's germline CDR1 is SGHRS and CDR2 YFSETQ. V was clipped by 3 bases and J by 7 bases, with 10 bases between them. DNA of the CDR3: TGCGCCAGCAGCTCCCAGGGTAGTGAAAAACTGTTTTTT. It specifies CASSSQGSEKLFF.

This chain uses TRBV7-2 with TRBJ2-7; TRBD2 matches 13 bases. Germline V gives CDR1 SGHTA, CDR2 FQGNSA. V shed 4 bases and J 2 bases; nucleotides not matched to a gene: 5. The CDR3 consists of 16 residues. CDR3 amino acids: CASSWTSGGWAYEQYF. Written as DNA, the CDR3 is TGTGCCAGCAGCTGGACTAGCGGGGGTTGGGCCTACGAGCAGTACTTC.

Only a few counts were recorded for this clone. The chain has TRBV5-4 and TRBJ2-5; D tentatively reads TRBD1 or TRBD2 (5 bases each). The CDR3 covers 15 residues. V lost 4 bases and J 4 bases, leaving 17 bases between the germline ends. CDR1 is SGHNT, CDR2 YYREEE, per germline (reference sequence). The CDR3 loop is CASSVRGRTLETQYF. CDR3 nucleotides: TGTGCCAGCAGCGTGAGGGGTAGGACATTAGAGACCCAGTACTTC. Supplemented by reference TRBV5-4 and TRBJ2-5, the full variable domain reads ETGVTQSPTHLIKTRGQQVTLRCSSQSGHNTVSWYQQALGQGPQFIFQYYREEENGRGNFPPRFSGLQFPNYSSELNVNALELDDSALYLCASSVRGRTLETQYFGPGTRLLVL.

This clone was counted ten times or more. The V gene is TRBV10-2, the J gene TRBJ1-4, with D unresolved. The CDR3 totals 10 residues. Germline V gene sequence: CDR1 WSHSY, CDR2 SAAADI. Trimming took off 6 bases at V and 5 bases at J, with 1 base between the two ends. For the CDR3, the DNA is TGCGCCAGCAGAAATGAAAAACTGTTTTTT. This encodes CASRNEKLFF.

The rearrangement joins TRBV4-1 to TRBJ2-3; D is possibly TRBD1 or TRBD2 (6 bases each). Germline CDR1 MGHRA, CDR2 YSYEKL. This CDR3 region has 17 residues. V was cut by 1 base and J by 0 bases, with 14 bases left in between. CDR3 sequence (DNA): TGCGCCAGCAGCCAAGTAGGGGGGAGGTTTAGCACAGATACGCAGTATTTT. It codes for CASSQVGGRFSTDTQYF.

The genes are TRBV15 and TRBJ2-1; D may match TRBD1 or TRBD2 (6 bases each). Trimming removed 7 bases at V and 7 bases at J, with 17 bases between. Per germline, CDR1 LNHNV and CDR2 YYDKDF (reference sequence). This CDR3 has 14 residues. CDR3 in DNA: TGTGCCACCAACAACAGGGTTAGCGGAAATGAGCAGTTCTTC. This translates into CATNNRVSGNEQFF.

The chain joins TRBV2 to TRBJ2-1; D is perhaps TRBD1 (5 bases). The V and J ends lost 4 bases and 0 bases respectively, with 10 bases between them. CDR3 size: 15 residues. Germline V CDR1 and CDR2: SNHLY, FYNNEI. The CDR3 region is CASSARDSSYNEQFF. As DNA, the CDR3 is TGTGCCAGCAGTGCCAGGGATAGCTCCTACAATGAGCAGTTCTTC.

This clone came up a few times. The CDR3 protein is CAISEGARSGLEQYF. The DNA of the CDR3 is TGTGCCATCAGTGAGGGTGCTAGGTCTGGGCTCGAGCAGTACTTC. The rearrangement uses TRBV10-3 and TRBJ2-7, with D hard to call. V was shortened by 2 bases and J by 6 bases, with 17 bases between the two germline ends. This CDR3 contains 15 residues. Germline CDR1 and CDR2: ENHRY and SYGVKD.